The 12 T cell receptor beta chains reported below all come from one sample, sequenced in a study of cytomegalovirus exposure and HLA in healthy donors. Vbeta (60) and Jbeta (13) primers were used in the PCR. Sequencing used immunoSEQ multiplex PCR; TCRdb keeps in-frame clones, though not all of them. This repertoire shows 150,000 to 200,000 clones, roughly 79% found once; its top ten account for 1.5% to 2%. Sample: PBMCs. These TCRs come from a man aged 25-45 years in good health and CMV-seronegative.

This rearrangement joins TRBV6-1 to TRBJ1-5; D unclear. Trimming removed 2 bases from V and 0 bases from J, with 20 bases in between. Germline V gene sequence: CDR1 MNHNS, CDR2 SASEGT. The CDR3 length is 19 residues. As DNA, the CDR3 is TGTGCCAGCAGTGAAACTTTGGGGAGGTGGGCGGGTAGCAATCAGCCCCAGCATTTT. Its translation is CASSETLGRWAGSNQPQHF.

J is TRBJ1-5 and V is TRBV4-1; TRBD1 might be the D (5 bases). Germline V gene data show CDR1 as MGHRA and CDR2 as YSYEKL. The CDR3 length is 14 residues. V was cut by 2 bases and J by 2 bases, with 7 bases left in between. The CDR3, as DNA: TGCGCCAGCAGCCAATTACAGGGCAATCAGCCCCAGCATTTT. Protein: CASSQLQGNQPQHF.

This clone occurred a few times. The genes are TRBV5-1 and TRBJ2-7; 9 bases align to TRBD2. Germline V gene sequence: CDR1 SGHRS, CDR2 YFSETQ. This CDR3 comprises 15 residues. Germline trimming cut 1 base from V and 3 bases from J; bases unmatched to any gene: 5. DNA of the CDR3: TGCGCCAGCAGCTTGAGGGCGGGAGGGGGCTACGAGCAGTACTTC. This codes for CASSLRAGGGYEQYF.

This clone came up once. The genes are TRBV27 and TRBJ2-1, with a possible D match to TRBD2 (5 bases). The CDR3 length is 11 residues. Trimming shortened V by 5 bases and J by 6 bases, and 5 bases separated the two germline ends. Per the germline V gene, CDR1 is MNHEY and CDR2 is SMNVEV (reference sequence). The chain's CDR3 is CASSEGNEQFF. CDR3 bases: TGTGCCAGCAGTGAGGGCAATGAGCAGTTCTTC.

The J gene is TRBJ2-3, the V gene TRBV14, with 10 bases fitting TRBD2. Germline loops: CDR1 SGHDN, CDR2 FVKESK. The CDR3 loop spans 17 amino acids. J lost 2 bases, V lost 0 bases, and 5 bases had no gene match. CDR3 residues: CASSQDVLAGNTDTQYF. In DNA form, the CDR3 reads TGTGCCAGCAGCCAAGACGTACTAGCGGGGAACACAGATACGCAGTATTTT.

J is TRBJ1-4 and V is TRBV6-5; D possibly corresponds to TRBD1 (5 bases). CDR3 size: 14 residues. Trimming stripped 6 bases from V and 6 bases from J, with 14 bases between. From germline, CDR1 is MNHEY and CDR2 SVGAGI. DNA for the CDR3: TGTGCCAGCAGCCCCTGGGGCGAGGATGAAAAACTGTTTTTT. Translated, it gives CASSPWGEDEKLFF.

The genes are TRBV5-4 and TRBJ1-3; D perhaps matches TRBD1 (6 bases). Germline lookup yields CDR1 SGHNT and CDR2 YYREEE (reference sequence). The ends were cut back, 1 base at V and 4 bases at J, with 6 bases in the middle. There are 13 residues in the CDR3. The CDR3 reads CASSLTGGNTIYF. For the CDR3, the DNA is TGTGCCAGCAGCTTGACAGGGGGAAACACCATATATTTT.

As concerns this clone: This CDR3 is also generated by other DNA sequences in the sample. The chain joins TRBV5-5 to TRBJ2-7, with 7 nucleotides matching TRBD1. Germline lookup yields CDR1 SGHKS and CDR2 YYEKEE (reference sequence). The J segment lost 4 bases and the V segment lost 4 bases, leaving 5 bases of the junction unmatched. CDR3 size: 13 residues. CDR3 DNA: TGTGCCAGCAGCCCACTACAGGGGTACGAGCAGTACTTC. This translates into CASSPLQGYEQYF.

In nucleotides, the CDR3 is TGTGCCAGCAAACCAAGTGACGGGGAGGTTGGTGAGACCCAGTACTTC. Its protein product is CASKPSDGEVGETQYF. This sequence joins TRBV7-3 and TRBJ2-5; weak D call: TRBD2 (6 bases). Trimming took 7 bases from V and 5 from J, leaving 23 bases between them. Germline CDR1 is SGHTA and CDR2 is FQGTGA. The CDR3 loop spans 16 amino acids.

The rearrangement joins TRBV14 to TRBJ2-3; weak D call: TRBD2 (5 bases). CDR3 length equals 16 residues. Germline V CDR1 and CDR2: SGHDN, FVKESK. V was clipped by 0 bases and J by 6 bases, with 16 bases between them. The CDR3: CASSQDRSSPMDTQYF. The CDR3 DNA sequence: TGTGCCAGCAGCCAAGACCGGTCTAGCCCGATGGATACGCAGTATTTT.

This clone was picked up a small number of times. This rearrangement joins TRBV5-1 to TRBJ2-7; the D gene is possibly TRBD1 (6 bases). Germline lookup yields CDR1 SGHRS and CDR2 YFSETQ. This CDR3 is built from 13 residues. With 1 base removed from V and 5 bases from J, the gap between germline ends came to 10 bases. CDR3 protein: CASSLQGNHEQYF. The CDR3 DNA reads as TGCGCCAGCAGCTTGCAGGGGAACCACGAGCAGTACTTC.

The chain recombines TRBV19 with TRBJ2-7; a weak D match, TRBD1 (5 bases). V lost 7 bases and J lost 4, with 14 bases in between. CDR3 size: 13 residues. Germline values: CDR1 LNHDA, CDR2 SQIVND (reference sequence). The CDR3, as DNA: TGTGCCAGTATCGGCGCGCCAGGGTACGAGCAGTACTTC. This gives the protein CASIGAPGYEQYF. Together with reference TRBV19 and TRBJ2-7, the CDR3 gives the full variable domain: DGGITQSPKYLFRKEGQNVTLSCEQNLNHDAMYWYRQDPGQGLRLIYYSQIVNDFQKGDIAEGYSVSREKKESFPLTVTSAQKNPTAFYLCASIGAPGYEQYFGPGTRLTVT.